The sequence of this T cell receptor beta chain was determined in a study of blood T cell repertoires in COVID-19. Study in general: T cells, B-cell-depleted T cells, or PBMCs supplied cDNA or gDNA.

Method: immunoSEQ multiplex PCR; TCRdb's copy keeps in-frame clones and lacks some. Of 450,000 to 500,000 clones detected, approximately 86% appear once; the ten largest clones hold roughly 8%. The CDR3 has 13 amino acids. V was shortened by 1 base and J by 3 bases, with 7 bases between the two germline ends. Germline CDR1 reads GTSNPN; CDR2 reads SVGIG (reference sequence). The sequencing sample was made of PBMCs or T cells enriched from blood (not recorded which). This TCR was sampled from a woman aged 60-70 years who had recovered from COVID-19. The chain combines TRBV30 with TRBJ2-1; D possibly corresponds to TRBD1 (5 bases). In DNA, the CDR3 is TGTGCCTGGAGTGCAGGGCTCTACAATGAGCAGTTCTTC. Translation: CAWSAGLYNEQFF.